The rows below give T cell receptor beta chains drawn from one sample of a study of cytomegalovirus exposure and HLA in healthy donors. This table comes from immunoSEQ multiplex PCR, and its TCRdb copy is limited to in-frame clones, with some not included. Of more than 110,000 clones in the sample, more than 75% are singletons; the top ten hold about 3.4%. Material for sequencing was PBMCs. The source is a female donor in good health and CMV-seronegative. The CDR3 runs from the conserved cysteine through the conserved F or W. The D gene is left open where the match is weak. Where a row states a size, it is once, few, many or the class of an expanded clone; other rows omit it.

V gene: TRBV12-5
CDR3 length: 15
D gene: .
J gene: TRBJ1-5
clone size: .
CDR3 protein: CASGLVSGSNQPQHF
CDR3 DNA: TGTGCTAGTGGTTTGGTTTCAGGTAGCAATCAGCCCCAGCATTTT

V gene: TRBV5-4
CDR3 length: 14
D gene: TRBD2
J gene: TRBJ2-7
clone size: once
CDR3 protein: CASSFEAGALEQYF
CDR3 DNA: TGTGCCAGCAGCTTTGAGGCGGGAGCCCTCGAGCAGTACTTC

V gene: TRBV5-1
CDR3 length: 15
D gene: TRBD1
J gene: TRBJ2-2
clone size: .
CDR3 protein: CASSRGQGTAGELFF
CDR3 DNA: TGCGCCAGCAGCAGGGGACAGGGAACCGCCGGGGAGCTGTTTTTT

V gene: TRBV2
CDR3 length: 15
D gene: .
J gene: TRBJ2-5
clone size: .
CDR3 protein: CASSEDGSARETQYF
CDR3 DNA: TGTGCCAGCAGTGAAGACGGGAGCGCGAGGGAGACCCAGTACTTC

V gene: TRBV7-2
CDR3 length: 13
D gene: .
J gene: TRBJ1-2
clone size: .
CDR3 protein: CASRSGLPYGYTF
CDR3 DNA: TGTGCCAGCAGGTCCGGACTGCCCTATGGCTACACCTTC

V gene: TRBV11-2
CDR3 length: 15
D gene: TRBD2
J gene: TRBJ2-3
clone size: .
CDR3 protein: CASSLTGTSDSTQYF
CDR3 DNA: TGTGCCAGCAGCCTGACCGGGACTAGCGATTCGACGCAGTATTTT

V gene: TRBV27
CDR3 length: 15
D gene: TRBD1
J gene: TRBJ1-1
clone size: .
CDR3 protein: CASSLRTGGRTEAFF
CDR3 DNA: TGTGCCAGCAGTTTAAGGACAGGGGGCAGGACTGAAGCTTTCTTT

V gene: TRBV2
CDR3 length: 14
D gene: TRBD1
J gene: TRBJ2-3
clone size: .
CDR3 protein: CASSVRTGPDTQYF
CDR3 DNA: TGTGCCAGCAGTGTGCGGACAGGGCCAGATACGCAGTATTTT

V gene: TRBV5-1
CDR3 length: 16
D gene: TRBD2
J gene: TRBJ2-7
clone size: .
CDR3 protein: CASSSDTSGGFSEQYF
CDR3 DNA: TGCGCCAGCAGTTCCGATACTAGCGGGGGGTTTTCCGAGCAGTACTTC

V gene: TRBV19
CDR3 length: 13
D gene: .
J gene: TRBJ1-1
clone size: .
CDR3 protein: CASSTTGHTEAFF
CDR3 DNA: TGTGCCAGTAGTACCACAGGGCACACTGAAGCTTTCTTT

V gene: TRBV30
CDR3 length: 14
D gene: .
J gene: TRBJ1-5
clone size: .
CDR3 protein: CAWSRGLYNQPQHF
CDR3 DNA: TGTGCCTGGAGCCGAGGGCTATACAATCAGCCCCAGCATTTT

V gene: TRBV7-8
CDR3 length: 13
D gene: .
J gene: TRBJ1-3
clone size: .
CDR3 protein: CASSSSGLHTIYF
CDR3 DNA: TGTGCCAGCAGCTCGTCAGGGTTGCACACCATATATTTT

V gene: TRBV4-1
CDR3 length: 15
D gene: .
J gene: TRBJ2-1
clone size: .
CDR3 protein: CASSQERGGDNEQFF
CDR3 DNA: TGCGCCAGCAGCCAAGAAAGGGGCGGAGACAATGAGCAGTTCTTC

V gene: TRBV7-9
CDR3 length: 13
D gene: .
J gene: TRBJ2-7
clone size: .
CDR3 protein: CASRSGFGDEQYF
CDR3 DNA: TGTGCCAGCAGATCAGGGTTTGGGGACGAGCAGTACTTC

V gene: TRBV12-5
CDR3 length: 14
D gene: .
J gene: TRBJ1-3
clone size: .
CDR3 protein: CASGPGFSGNTIYF
CDR3 DNA: TGTGCTAGTGGCCCGGGATTCTCTGGAAACACCATATATTTT

V gene: TRBV5-8
CDR3 length: 17
D gene: TRBD2
J gene: TRBJ2-2
clone size: .
CDR3 protein: CASSPIFLAGRPGELFF
CDR3 DNA: TGTGCCAGCAGCCCAATCTTCCTAGCGGGGCGACCCGGGGAGCTGTTTTTT

V gene: TRBV5-6
CDR3 length: 15
D gene: .
J gene: TRBJ1-4
clone size: .
CDR3 protein: CASSFEAATNEKLFF
CDR3 DNA: TGTGCCAGCAGCTTCGAGGCTGCAACTAATGAAAAACTGTTTTTT

V gene: TRBV19
CDR3 length: 12
D gene: .
J gene: TRBJ1-2
clone size: .
CDR3 protein: CASADTIYGYTF
CDR3 DNA: TGTGCCAGTGCGGACACGATCTATGGCTACACCTTC

V gene: TRBV28
CDR3 length: 11
D gene: .
J gene: TRBJ2-3
clone size: .
CDR3 protein: CASSLANTQYF
CDR3 DNA: TGTGCCAGCAGTTTGGCAAATACGCAGTATTTT

V gene: TRBV30
CDR3 length: 16
D gene: .
J gene: TRBJ1-6
clone size: .
CDR3 protein: CAWSRGSSSYNSPLHF
CDR3 DNA: TGTGCCTGGTCCCGCGGATCAAGCTCCTATAATTCACCCCTCCACTTT

V gene: TRBV28
CDR3 length: 15
D gene: .
J gene: TRBJ1-2
clone size: .
CDR3 protein: CASRGTGEANYGYTF
CDR3 DNA: TGTGCCAGCAGGGGTACGGGAGAAGCTAACTATGGCTACACCTTC

V gene: TRBV29-1
CDR3 length: 12
D gene: .
J gene: TRBJ1-1
clone size: few
CDR3 protein: CSVGTTNTEAFF
CDR3 DNA: TGCAGCGTTGGGACAACGAACACTGAAGCTTTCTTT

V gene: TRBV6-4
CDR3 length: 16
D gene: .
J gene: TRBJ2-2
clone size: .
CDR3 protein: CASTKTGTPGTGELFF
CDR3 DNA: TGTGCCAGCACCAAAACAGGGACCCCGGGCACCGGGGAGCTGTTTTTT

V gene: TRBV9
CDR3 length: 16
D gene: TRBD2
J gene: TRBJ2-4
clone size: .
CDR3 protein: CASSVGLLVGGDIQYF
CDR3 DNA: TGTGCCAGCAGCGTAGGTCTCTTGGTCGGGGGGGACATTCAGTACTTC

V gene: TRBV9
CDR3 length: 15
D gene: TRBD2
J gene: TRBJ2-3
clone size: .
CDR3 protein: CASRYSGASTDTQYF
CDR3 DNA: TGTGCCAGCAGATATAGCGGGGCTAGCACAGATACGCAGTATTTT

V gene: TRBV19
CDR3 length: 16
D gene: .
J gene: TRBJ2-3
clone size: .
CDR3 protein: CASSRRGVGGTDTQYF
CDR3 DNA: TGTGCCAGTAGTCGCCGTGGGGTTGGAGGGACAGATACGCAGTATTTT